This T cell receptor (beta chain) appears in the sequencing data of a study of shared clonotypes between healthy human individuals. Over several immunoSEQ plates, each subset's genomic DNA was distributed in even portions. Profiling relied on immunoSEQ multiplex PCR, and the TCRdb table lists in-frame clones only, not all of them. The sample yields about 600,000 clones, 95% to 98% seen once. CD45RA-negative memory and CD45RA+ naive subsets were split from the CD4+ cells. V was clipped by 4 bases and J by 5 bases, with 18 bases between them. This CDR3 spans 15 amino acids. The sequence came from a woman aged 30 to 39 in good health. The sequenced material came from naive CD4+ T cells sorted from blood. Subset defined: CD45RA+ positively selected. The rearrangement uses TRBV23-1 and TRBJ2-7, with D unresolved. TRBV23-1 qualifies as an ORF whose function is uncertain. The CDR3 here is CASSRSRAYDDEQYF. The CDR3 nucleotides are TGCGCCAGCAGTCGCTCTCGAGCGTATGACGACGAGCAGTACTTC.